Following are 19 T cell receptor beta chains from one sample sequenced in a study of regulatory T cells in long-lasting Graves disease. This sample's time point: newly diagnosed GD, antithyroid drugs for less than 3 months. Scientists built the TCR library using RNA that was extracted from PBMCs. According to the study, TCR beta libraries were built with iRepertoire HTBI primers and CDR3-region Arm-PCR. MiXCR, run by TCRdb on the multiplex PCR reads, gives a single entry per CDR3 protein. The data hold more than 450,000 distinct CDR3 sequences, with around 11% observed a single time. The data were also submitted as part of a second study, on T cells in Graves' hyperthyroidism and ophthalmopathy.

The sample here was peripheral blood mononuclear cells (PBMCs), taken at new diagnosis, from a patient treated with antithyroid drugs. The receptor set was obtained from a woman in her twenties or thirties with Graves disease.

The V and J genes are TRBV7-9 and TRBJ1-1; no reliable D call. V was pared by 3 bases and J by 4 bases, with 12 bases between. The CDR3 runs to 14 residues. Germline V gene data show CDR1 as SEHNR and CDR2 as FQNEAQ (reference sequence). For the CDR3, the DNA is TGTGCCAGCAGCTTTAGTCACAGTGGCACTGAAGCTTTCTTT. Protein: CASSFSHSGTEAFF.

This clonotype occurred many times. The rearrangement joins TRBV6-1 to TRBJ1-4, with a possible D match to TRBD1 (5 bases). Germline V gene sequence: CDR1 MNHNS, CDR2 SASEGT. There are 18 residues in the CDR3. V gave up 5 bases and J gave up 0 bases, with 19 bases separating them. CDR3 in DNA: TGTGCCAGCAGTCTAACCCGGGGGTATCGGGCAACTAATGAAAAACTGTTTTTT. It yields the protein CASSLTRGYRATNEKLFF.

This clonotype was seen at least ten times. The chain is built from TRBV7-9 and TRBJ2-3, with TRBD2 identical over 12 bases. Germline values: CDR1 SEHNR, CDR2 FQNEAQ (reference sequence). With V trimmed by 1 base and J by 2 bases, 4 bases remained unmatched. CDR3 length: 17 amino acids. CDR3 residues: CASSLVTSGRFTDTQYF. CDR3 DNA: TGTGCCAGCAGCTTAGTGACTAGCGGGAGATTCACAGATACGCAGTATTTT.

This clonotype occurred many times. The chain combines TRBV2 with TRBJ2-4; D unresolved. The V end lost 2 bases, the J end lost 2 bases, and 4 bases lay between the germline ends. The CDR3 length is 13 residues. Germline values: CDR1 SNHLY, CDR2 FYNNEI. The CDR3 protein is CASSEYPKNIQYF. CDR3 coding DNA: TGTGCCAGCAGTGAATATCCCAAAAACATTCAGTACTTC.

This clonotype was seen many times. The chain recombines TRBV5-1 with TRBJ2-1, with D possibly TRBD2 on 5 matching bases. This CDR3 comprises 14 residues. The germline CDR1 and CDR2 sequences are SGHRS and YFSETQ. V was pared by 3 bases and J by 7 bases, with 14 bases between. The CDR3, as DNA: TGCGCCAGCAGCTGGACTCCGGGTTTTAATGAGCAGTTCTTC. Protein: CASSWTPGFNEQFF. The full variable domain, with the rest looked up from reference TRBV5-1 and TRBJ2-1, is KAGVTQTPRYLIKTRGQQVTLSCSPISGHRSVSWYQQTPGQGLQFLFEYFSETQRNKGNFPGRFSGRQFSNSRSEMNVSTLELGDSALYLCASSWTPGFNEQFFGPGTRLTVL.

There are many counts of this clonotype. The gene calls are TRBV19 and TRBJ1-5; no firm D call. The CDR3 runs 14 residues. CDR1 is LNHDA, CDR2 SQIVND, per germline (reference sequence). The V gene lost 5 bases and the J gene lost 8 bases, with 16 bases spanning the gap. Here the CDR3 reads CASSFTAGLKPQHF. The CDR3 DNA is TGTGCCAGTAGTTTCACAGCGGGTTTGAAGCCCCAGCATTTT.

This clonotype has a count of ten or more. CDR3 bases: TGCAGTGCTAGGGGGGTAGAGCGGAGCACAGATACGCAGTATTTT. Translating gives CSARGVERSTDTQYF. The V call is TRBV20-1, the J call TRBJ2-3; D may be TRBD1 or TRBD2 (5 bases each). Per the germline V gene, CDR1 is DFQATT and CDR2 is SNEGSKA (reference sequence). The CDR3 totals 15 residues. Trimming shortened V by 3 bases and J by 0 bases, and 13 bases separated the two germline ends.

J is TRBJ1-5 and V is TRBV3-1; 10 bases align to TRBD1. Losses at the gene ends were 3 bases for V and 6 bases for J; bases not matched to a gene: 8. Germline CDR1 LGHDT, CDR2 YNNKEL (reference sequence). The CDR3 loop spans 16 amino acids. CDR3 loop: CASSQRTGGFGQPQHF. The CDR3 coding sequence is TGTGCCAGCAGCCAGAGGACAGGGGGTTTCGGTCAGCCCCAGCATTTT.

This clonotype was picked up many times. V gene TRBV28 combines with J gene TRBJ1-6; 7 bases are shared with TRBD1. The CDR3 sequence is 16 residues long. The V gene end was trimmed by 1 base and the J gene end by 7 bases; junction bases not matched to a gene: 7. Germline-derived CDR1 and CDR2 are MDHEN and SYDVKM. The CDR3: CASSLSTGVQNSPLHF. DNA for the CDR3: TGTGCCAGCAGTTTATCAACAGGGGTGCAGAATTCACCCCTCCACTTT.

This clonotype was seen only a few times. The chain combines TRBV19 with TRBJ2-1, with 8 bases identical to TRBD2. Germline loops: CDR1 LNHDA, CDR2 SQIVND (reference sequence). V lost 5 bases, J lost 6 bases, and 9 bases stayed unmatched. The CDR3 extends over 15 amino acids. CDR3 bases: TGTGCCAGTAGTCCCCCGGGACTAGTCCCCAATGAGCAGTTCTTC. Translated, it gives CASSPPGLVPNEQFF.

Ten or more counts support this clonotype. J is TRBJ2-1 and V is TRBV13; maybe TRBD2 (6 bases). Germline V gives CDR1 PRHDT, CDR2 FYEKMQ (reference sequence). V was pared by 5 bases and J by 13 bases, with 21 bases between. The CDR3 spans 14 residues. The CDR3 sequence: CASSQGAGNWGQFF. In nucleotides, the CDR3 is TGTGCCAGCAGCCAAGGGGCGGGGAATTGGGGACAGTTCTTC.

There are many counts of this clonotype. The genes are TRBV7-9 and TRBJ2-1; weak D call: TRBD1 (5 bases). This CDR3 is built from 13 residues. Deletions cut 5 bases from V and 7 bases from J, with 12 bases between. The germline V gene encodes CDR1 SEHNR and CDR2 FQNEAQ (reference sequence). The CDR3: CASSMGLGNEQFF. The CDR3 coding sequence is TGTGCCAGCAGCATGGGGCTGGGGAATGAGCAGTTCTTC.

This clonotype occurred many times. This chain connects TRBV28 to TRBJ1-2; D is possibly TRBD1 (5 bases). The V gene's germline CDR1 is MDHEN and CDR2 SYDVKM. The V and J ends lost 1 base and 8 bases respectively, with 17 bases between them. The CDR3 extends over 15 amino acids. CDR3 nucleotides: TGTGCCAGCAGTTTATTCGCAGGGAGTGTAAGAGGCTACACCTTC. Translating it yields CASSLFAGSVRGYTF.

The chain is built from TRBV19 and TRBJ1-2; 9 bases are a match to TRBD1. This CDR3 region has 17 residues. Looked up from germline, CDR1 is LNHDA and CDR2 is SQIVND (reference sequence). V lost 3 bases to trimming and J lost 8 bases; unmatched junction nucleotides: 16. CDR3 DNA: TGTGCCAGTAGTATGGATTCCGGGACAGGGTTCAAGTTCGGCTACACCTTC. Translating it yields CASSMDSGTGFKFGYTF.

In this sample, this clonotype turned up many times. This chain joins TRBV7-8 and TRBJ1-1, with TRBD1 as a possible D gene (5 bases). The CDR3 has 15 residues. The V gene lost 4 bases and the J gene lost 6 bases, with 18 bases spanning the gap. Per germline, CDR1 SGHVS and CDR2 FQNEAQ. The CDR3 DNA is TGTGCCAGCAGCTCGTATGGCCGGGGGAGTTCTGAAGCTTTCTTT. Its translation is CASSSYGRGSSEAFF.

This clonotype has ten or more counts. The chain has TRBV14 and TRBJ2-3; D remains unclear. Germline V gene data show CDR1 as SGHDN and CDR2 as FVKESK. CDR3 length: 13 amino acids. V gave up 4 bases and J gave up 3 bases, with 8 bases separating them. CDR3 sequence: CASSPHLTDTQYF. The CDR3 DNA follows: TGTGCCAGCAGCCCTCACCTAACAGATACGCAGTATTTT.

The sample holds a few counts of this clonotype. The V call is TRBV20-1, the J call TRBJ1-2; 7 nucleotides line up with TRBD1. Germline values: CDR1 DFQATT, CDR2 SNEGSKA (reference sequence). The CDR3 spans 16 residues. The trim removed 6 bases at V and 6 bases at J, leaving 19 bases unmatched. The CDR3 reads CSAPRGTAVEGNGYTF. In DNA form, the CDR3 reads TGCAGTGCCCCAAGAGGGACAGCCGTAGAGGGGAATGGCTACACCTTC.

The table lists this clonotype with many counts. V and J are TRBV30 and TRBJ1-2; no clear D. The CDR3 totals 12 residues. In germline, CDR1 is GTSNPN, CDR2 SVGIG (reference sequence). The V end was cut by 1 base, the J end by 9 bases, with 12 bases between. The CDR3 is CAWSGNSMSYTF. CDR3 DNA: TGTGCCTGGAGTGGCAACAGTATGAGCTACACCTTC.

A word on this clonotype: One end of the junction varies from germline; a read error may be responsible. This chain joins TRBV7-2 and TRBJ1-5, with a weak D call TRBD1 (6 bases). CDR1 SGHTA and CDR2 FQGNSA come from the germline V gene. The CDR3 loop spans 15 amino acids. The CDR3 spells CASGLVEGGNQPQQF. DNA of the CDR3: TGTGCCAGCGGCTTAGTTGAAGGGGGGAATCAGCCCCAGCAGTTT.